Below, 7 T cell receptor beta chains from the same sample are listed, as sequenced in a study of T cells in Graves' hyperthyroidism and ophthalmopathy. Regions amplified from RNA transcripts were the TCR beta CDR3 regions. The TCR CDR3 was amplified in a first-round RT-PCR using the HTBI primer set. TCRdb called the multiplex PCR reads again in MiXCR, with one record for every CDR3 protein. The sample holds more than 300,000 distinct CDR3 sequences, roughly 18% seen once. The source material was blood. The receptors shown here come from a man aged 18 to 35 with Graves' ophthalmopathy.

This clonotype was detected ten times or more. V and J are TRBV6-1 and TRBJ1-1, with unresolved D. Trimming cost V 5 bases and J 7 bases, with 14 bases left between them. Looked up from germline, CDR1 is MNHNS and CDR2 is SASEGT. The CDR3 has 13 amino acids. Here the CDR3 reads CASSFRTGYEAFF. The CDR3 DNA reads TGTGCCAGCAGTTTTCGGACGGGCTATGAAGCTTTCTTT.

In DNA, the CDR3 is TGTGCCAGCAGCTTAGTCCAGGGGTTGAGTCAGCCCCAGCATTTT. It specifies CASSLVQGLSQPQHF. The chain combines TRBV11-2 with TRBJ1-5; D might be TRBD1 (6 bases). Germline assignment: CDR1 SGHAT and CDR2 FQNNGV. The V and J ends lost 1 base and 6 bases respectively, with 13 bases between them. This CDR3 spans 15 amino acids.

On this clonotype: Germline and junction disagree at one end, which may indicate a read error. V is TRBV7-9 and J is TRBJ2-1, with D uncertain. The CDR3 has 14 residues. Germline V gives CDR1 SEHNR, CDR2 FQNEAQ (reference sequence). The CDR3 DNA follows: TGTGCCAGCAGCTTAGCGGACCACTATAATGAGCAGCTCTTC. Translated: CASSLADHYNEQLF.

In its sample, this clonotype was seen a few times. This chain uses TRBV5-4 with TRBJ2-7, with 12 nucleotides matching TRBD2. The length of the CDR3 is 13 residues. Germline V gives CDR1 SGHNT, CDR2 YYREEE (reference sequence). This CDR3 reads CAGGLAGSYEQYF. CDR3 in DNA: TGTGCAGGGGGACTAGCGGGTTCCTACGAGCAGTACTTC.

At least ten counts were recorded for this clonotype. The chain combines TRBV3-1 with TRBJ2-1; 9 nucleotides line up with TRBD2. With V trimmed by 4 bases and J by 8 bases, 9 bases remained unmatched. The germline V gene has CDR1 LGHDT and CDR2 YNNKEL (reference sequence). The CDR3 runs 15 residues. The CDR3 DNA follows: TGTGCCAGCAGCCCCGCGGCGGGGGGGCGAGATGAGCAGTTCTTC. It specifies CASSPAAGGRDEQFF.

This clonotype was seen repeatedly, ten times or more. V usage is TRBV7-8 and J usage is TRBJ2-2, with D perhaps matching TRBD2 (6 bases). Germline V gene sequence: CDR1 SGHVS, CDR2 FQNEAQ. The CDR3 consists of 16 residues. The germline V and J ends were trimmed by 5 bases and 1 base, with 14 bases remaining between them. The CDR3 region is CASSPQEGMNTGELFF. CDR3 bases: TGTGCCAGCAGCCCTCAGGAGGGAATGAACACCGGGGAGCTGTTTTTT.

This clonotype was counted many times. The J gene is TRBJ2-5, the V gene TRBV6-1; a weak D match, TRBD1 (6 bases). The CDR3 loop spans 15 amino acids. The germline V gene has CDR1 MNHNS and CDR2 SASEGT. V was shortened by 5 bases and J by 5 bases, with 18 bases between the two germline ends. CDR3 sequence reads: CASSYPSRGGETQYF. CDR3 bases: TGTGCCAGCAGTTACCCTAGCAGGGGCGGGGAGACCCAGTACTTC.